This TCR beta chain was profiled in a study of shared clonotypes between healthy human individuals (dated by TCRdb to 2020 to 2021). General notes on the study: Three men and a couple of women, aged 18 to 49 years, made up the cohort. Per donor, leukapheresis produced somewhere between about 0.94 and 9.5 billion PBMCs. For each donor, CD4 naive and CD4 memory were each run on three plates, CD8 naive on two plates, and CD8 memory on one plate. Different laboratories and diverse techniques were used to prepare libraries and sequence TCR repertoires, to increase sequencing depth and limit assay-specific biases. To estimate repertoire size and how much clonotypes are shared between individuals, the study performed deep sequencing of blood TCR repertoires from a few healthy adults. What the authors observed across the whole study: Sampling was limited to blood, and TCR repertoires in tissue likely differ from TCR repertoires in blood. Larger estimated clonotype richness was generally found for naive subsets than for memory subsets. Rarefaction of sorted-subset datasets indicated incomplete sequencing despite the large sequencing depth. Clonotypes shared by all four sorted-subset donors showed higher generation probabilities than non-shared clonotypes. Because the study included only a small number of donors, the genetic and exposure-history diversity represented was limited. Pairwise subsampling indicated that sequencing depth was expected to affect the degree of clonotype sharing among donors. Across a handful of donors, 5% to 6% of naive CD4, approximately 3.6% of naive CD8, 2.3% of memory CD4, and over 0.35% of memory CD8 clonotypes were shared.

Using the deep immunoSEQ assay, multiplex PCR amplified TCR CDR3 regions from genomic DNA. Genomic DNA extracted from each cell subset was distributed evenly over all wells of several immunoSEQ 96-well plates, and each plate served as one replicate. For sorted subsets, approximately 190 ng genomic DNA, equal to about 30,000 T cell genomes, was loaded into each replicate PCR. The purified libraries were quantified using a Qubit 3.0 fluorometer, sized with a Bioanalyzer 2100, and then quantified again using the KAPA Library Quantification kit. Every immunoSEQ 96-well plate was sequenced on a dedicated single-read 150-cycle Illumina NextSeq 550 flow cell. On the authors' methods: The immunoSEQ output contained only junctional sequences without quality scores, so filtering could not match that applied to full-length reads. To assign V/J genes and CDR3, sequences were annotated against IMGT germline references using PyIR, a Python wrapper for IgBLAST v1.9. Reads were removed for weak V/J assignments (E-value above 1e-6), missing CDR3, stop codons, out-of-frame junctions, or ambiguous translated residues. V3J clonotypes were defined as sequences sharing an identical inferred V gene, J gene, and CDR3 amino acid sequence. To compute the percentage overlap between repertoires, the number of shared unique clonotypes was divided by the size of the smaller repertoire. Repertoire richness was assessed with RTK rarefaction, the Chao1 estimator, and Recon v2.1 estimates of unobserved clonotypes. Generation probabilities were computed with OLGA for all TCRbeta clonotypes obtained by the gDNA method from four donors. TCRdb obtained this table from immuneACCESS and retained in-frame rearrangements with V and J assigned. These tables miss some clones; where compared with another copy, unresolved V genes account for less than half of the shortfall, and the remainder is unexplained. D and trimming come from the DNA, and the V and J calls and clone size come from that table. The table for this sample lists some 500,000 clones; 95% to 97% of them were counted only once. The ten largest clones add up to 0.06% of the sample.

The donors were healthy, HIV-negative adults with no recently reported acute infections or vaccinations. Every donor was a Caucasian adult residing in Nashville, Tennessee, USA. CD4+ T cells were enriched by magnetic negative selection; naive cells were then positively selected on CD45RA, and the negative fraction formed the memory subset. After blood collection by leukapheresis, PBMCs were isolated using Ficoll-Histopaque density gradient centrifugation and then cryopreserved in the vapor phase of liquid nitrogen. Purity and quantity of every magnetically sorted T cell population were checked by analytical flow cytometry. From each sorted fraction, genomic DNA was isolated and quantified by UV absorbance on a Nanodrop 2000c. For this clone: No cognate antigen has been identified for it. Per-base quality was not reported, and no clone a single base away is much larger than it.

Trimming takes 4 bases from V and 4 bases from J, and the germline ends sit 17 bases apart. Including the terminal cysteine and phenylalanine, the CDR3 comprises 16 residues. The read is trimmed to its CDR3 DNA, 48 bases read in frame from base 1. Via the germline V gene (reference sequence), CDR1 is LNHDA and CDR2 SQIVND. The rearrangement joined TRBV19 to TRBJ2-1, and the D gene may be TRBD1, 6 bases matching. The source material was naive CD4+ T cells sorted from blood. This specimen's cell subset or site label, per the study, means: CD45RA+ positively selected. This receptor was taken from a woman aged 25 to 39 in good health. Here is the DNA: TGTGCCAGTAGTAGAAACAGGGTCCGCGGGTACAATGAGCAGTTCTTC. Protein translation: CASSRNRVRGYNEQFF.